Listed below are T cell receptor beta chains from one sample, sequenced in a study of cytomegalovirus exposure and HLA in healthy donors. Repertoires were generated with immunoSEQ multiplex PCR, while TCRdb's copy carries only in-frame clones and drops some. The repertoire holds around 300,000 clones, about 86% seen once, with 1% in the top ten. Sequenced sample: PBMCs. These receptor sequences come from a woman in her late teens or twenties in good health and CMV-seronegative. CDR3s leave out the opening cysteine and the closing phenylalanine or tryptophan.

J | V | CDR3
TRBJ2-3 | TRBV5-1 | ASCNRGRTDTQY
TRBJ1-2 | TRBV7-8 | ASSRDSYGYT
TRBJ1-5 | TRBV28 | ASSPQEREQPQH
TRBJ2-5 | TRBV10-3 | AISWDSQETQY
TRBJ1-1 | TRBV6-5 | ASSQGVNTEAF
TRBJ2-7 | TRBV5-6 | ASSLTGYLGYEQY
TRBJ2-3 | TRBV29-1 | SPWTIQNTQY
TRBJ2-7 | TRBV5-6 | ASSLKVGGDEQY
TRBJ1-1 | TRBV5-4 | AYREVMNTEAF
TRBJ2-2 | TRBV5-6 | ASSLGSGRPIGELF
TRBJ1-5 | TRBV19 | ASRWRSNQPQH
TRBJ1-2 | TRBV11-2 | ASSSDINYGYT
TRBJ2-5 | TRBV4-1 | ASSQAWSDLAGKETQY
TRBJ2-7 | TRBV20-1 | SARFDGIPF
TRBJ1-2 | TRBV4-1 | ASSQDPRQGDGYT
TRBJ2-7 | TRBV6-5 | ASTNGVGEQY
TRBJ2-1 | TRBV5-4 | ASSWGATSGDNEQF
TRBJ1-3 | TRBV5-1 | ASSSQGASGNTIY
TRBJ1-5 | TRBV2 | ASGDREDQPQH
TRBJ1-4 | TRBV27 | ASSLNREGTNEKLF
TRBJ2-7 | TRBV10-3 | AISVEGNEQY
TRBJ1-1 | TRBV6-6 | ASSLGGTGTEAF
TRBJ2-1 | TRBV9 | ASSVLGNEQF
TRBJ2-7 | TRBV9 | ASSVAGVSSYEQY
TRBJ2-2 | TRBV9 | ASSPRDRGPGELF
TRBJ2-7 | TRBV2 | ANGRGGSSYEQY
TRBJ2-1 | TRBV6-5 | ASSYEIAGGNEQF
TRBJ2-4 | TRBV30 | AWTPGNIQY
TRBJ2-7 | TRBV28 | ASGGGFYEQY
TRBJ1-2 | TRBV27 | ASSLDGDSAESYGYT
TRBJ1-1 | TRBV18 | ASSPGGGNTEAF
TRBJ1-1 | TRBV28 | ASRPPGQGNTEAF
TRBJ1-1 | TRBV11-3 | ASRPTGVLNTEAF
TRBJ1-2 | TRBV5-1 | ASSLDRRQSGYT
TRBJ1-4 | TRBV2 | ASIRGEKEKLF
TRBJ2-7 | TRBV2 | ASSQTEQY
TRBJ2-7 | TRBV29-1 | SVEDESTDSSYEQY
TRBJ1-2 | TRBV27 | ASSYSRTGADYGYT
TRBJ2-4 | TRBV30 | AWRWATGYIQY